These 4 T cell receptor beta chains were sequenced from one sample in a study of T cells after yellow fever vaccination. Each CDR3 protein gets one entry after TCRdb re-called the 5' RACE reads with MiXCR. The repertoire holds over 150,000 distinct CDR3 sequences, with approximately 6.2% as singletons. The material was CD4+ T cells sorted from PBMCs, obtained on the day of the first yellow fever vaccination. All receptors derive from a young man who received the YFV17D yellow fever vaccine.

This clonotype was detected a few times. The genes are TRBV12-3 or TRBV12-4 and TRBJ2-5; the match to TRBD1 covers 7 bases. V shed 4 bases, J shed 1 base, and the junction held 6 bases outside the gene matches. This CDR3 has 15 residues. The CDR3 DNA sequence: TGTGCCAGCAGTTCTTGGACAGGACCCCAAGAGACCCAGTACTTC. Protein sequence: CASSSWTGPQETQYF.

The CDR3 sequence is CASSRLAISGNTIYF. As DNA, the CDR3 is TGTGCCAGCAGCCGCCTGGCCATCTCTGGAAACACCATATATTTT. The chain joins TRBV7-2 to TRBJ1-3; no clear D. The CDR3 length is 15 residues. The germline V gene encodes CDR1 SGHTA and CDR2 FQGNSA. The V end lost 5 bases, the J end lost 0 bases, and 11 bases lay between the germline ends.

Many counts were recorded for this clonotype. This rearrangement joins TRBV5-1 to TRBJ2-1; D possibly corresponds to TRBD2 (5 bases). From germline, CDR1 is SGHRS and CDR2 YFSETQ. V gave up 5 bases and J gave up 7 bases, with 16 bases separating them. This CDR3 has 14 amino acids. DNA of the CDR3: TGCGCCAGCAGTCGTCCAGAGGGCCGGAATGAGCAGTTCTTC. Its protein product is CASSRPEGRNEQFF.

This chain links TRBV7-9 with TRBJ2-7; 14 positions match TRBD2. Trimming cost V 5 bases and J 0 bases; bases outside gene matches: 3. Germline CDR1 reads SEHNR; CDR2 reads FQNEAQ (reference sequence). The CDR3 has 16 residues. As DNA, the CDR3 is TGTGCCAGCAGCGATGGACTAGCGGGGGGCTCCTACGAGCAGTACTTC. It encodes CASSDGLAGGSYEQYF.